Below are 13 T cell receptor beta chains sequenced from a single sample in a study of T cells in Graves' hyperthyroidism and ophthalmopathy. It was RNA transcripts that yielded the amplified TCR beta CDR3 regions. When the TCR CDR3 underwent first-round RT-PCR, the HTBI primer set was used. MiXCR, applied by TCRdb to the multiplex PCR reads, yields one record per CDR3 protein. This repertoire shows roughly 520,000 distinct CDR3 sequences, roughly a quarter found once; its top ten account for around 10%. The sample consisted of blood. These TCRs come from a woman under 40 with Graves' ophthalmopathy.

There are many counts of this clonotype. The rearrangement joins TRBV6-5 to TRBJ1-2; unclear D gene. The germline V gene has CDR1 MNHEY and CDR2 SVGAGI. V was cut by 2 bases and J by 1 base, with 14 bases left in between. This CDR3 spans 16 amino acids. Here the CDR3 reads CASSYLTLARNYGYTF. The CDR3 DNA reads as TGTGCCAGCAGTTACCTTACTCTTGCCCGTAACTATGGCTACACCTTC.

This clonotype was recorded at least ten times. The chain recombines TRBV28 with TRBJ2-5; 8 bases agree with TRBD2. V dropped 1 base and J dropped 1; count of bases not matched to a gene: 2. This CDR3 is built from 15 residues. Germline lookup yields CDR1 MDHEN and CDR2 SYDVKM. CDR3 sequence reads: CASSLSGGRQETQYF. The CDR3 DNA sequence: TGTGCCAGCAGTTTATCGGGGGGGCGCCAAGAGACCCAGTACTTC.

There are many counts of this clonotype. The CDR3 DNA reads as TGTGCCAGCAGCTTAGTAGGAGGGGTCAACTATGGCTACACCTTC. Protein sequence: CASSLVGGVNYGYTF. The chain carries TRBV7-2 and TRBJ1-2, with TRBD1 as a possible D gene (5 bases). V was trimmed by 1 base and J by 2 bases, leaving 11 bases between them. Germline CDR1 SGHTA, CDR2 FQGNSA. The CDR3 extends over 15 amino acids.

At least ten counts were recorded for this clonotype. The CDR3, as DNA: TGTGCCAGCAGCTTGGCAGGTATCGGGAACATTCAGTACTTC. Protein sequence: CASSLAGIGNIQYF. The V and J genes are TRBV11-3 and TRBJ2-4; D is undetermined. The germline V gene encodes CDR1 SGHNT and CDR2 YENEEA. CDR3 length equals 14 residues. Trimming took off 3 bases at V and 7 bases at J, with 13 bases between the two ends. Variable domain in full (rest from reference TRBV11-3 and TRBJ2-4): EAGVVQSPRYKIIEKKQPVAFWCNPISGHNTLYWYLQNLGQGPELLIRYENEEAVDDSQLPKDRFSAERLKGVDSTLKIQPAELGDSAVYLCASSLAGIGNIQYFGAGTRLSVL.

This chain connects TRBV6-2 or TRBV6-3 to TRBJ2-6; D unresolved. The CDR3 runs to 16 residues. Trimming took 2 bases from V and 2 from J, leaving 10 bases between them. CDR1 is MNHEY and CDR2 is SVGEGT in the germline V gene. CDR3 nucleotides: TGTGCCAGCAGTTACGTGGGGAAGGCTGGGGCCAACGTCCTGACTTTC. Translation gives CASSYVGKAGANVLTF.

This clonotype was counted ten times or more. The chain has TRBV28 and TRBJ2-5; 10 nucleotides line up with TRBD2. CDR3 size: 15 residues. V dropped 3 bases and J dropped 4; count of bases not matched to a gene: 5. Germline V gene lookup returns CDR1 MDHEN and CDR2 SYDVKM. This chain's CDR3 is CASSLSGGALETQYF. CDR3 DNA: TGTGCCAGCAGTTTGAGCGGGGGGGCCTTAGAGACCCAGTACTTC.

This clonotype was observed many times. This chain links TRBV30 with TRBJ1-2, with 9 bases aligning to TRBD1. The CDR3 sequence is 15 residues long. Looked up from germline, CDR1 is GTSNPN and CDR2 is SVGIG (reference sequence). V shed 5 bases, J shed 3 bases, and the junction held 10 bases outside the gene matches. This CDR3 reads CAWSHRDRGYYGYTF. CDR3 coding DNA: TGTGCCTGGTCCCATCGAGACAGGGGGTACTATGGCTACACCTTC.

This clonotype occurred many times. V usage is TRBV12-3 or TRBV12-4 and J usage is TRBJ1-3; D unresolved. This CDR3 contains 15 residues. V lost 2 bases and J lost 3, with 11 bases in between. DNA for the CDR3: TGTGCCAGCAGTTTATCAATAAGCGATGGAAACACCATATATTTT. It specifies CASSLSISDGNTIYF.

This clonotype was seen many times. The chain joins TRBV12-3 or TRBV12-4 to TRBJ1-1; no clear D. The ends were cut back, 1 base at V and 5 bases at J, with 8 bases in the middle. This CDR3 is built from 13 residues. CDR3 sequence (DNA): TGTGCCAGCAGTTTAGAGGCCGGAACTGAAGCTTTCTTT. Residues: CASSLEAGTEAFF.

The rearrangement links TRBV20-1 to TRBJ1-5; 9 nucleotides align to TRBD1. Germline V CDR1 and CDR2: DFQATT, SNEGSKA (reference sequence). The CDR3 spans 17 residues. With 3 bases clipped from V and 0 bases from J, the junction kept 9 bases outside the gene matches. CDR3 region: CSARSGQGLYSNQPQHF. The CDR3 DNA sequence: TGCAGTGCTAGGTCGGGACAGGGCCTATATAGCAATCAGCCCCAGCATTTT.

The J gene is TRBJ2-5, the V gene TRBV12-3 or TRBV12-4; 9 bases fit TRBD2. The CDR3 runs to 16 residues. V lost 8 bases and J lost 5; bases outside the gene matches: 15. The CDR3 spells CASSLYGTSLAETQYF. The CDR3 DNA follows: TGTGCCAGCTCCCTATACGGGACTAGCCTCGCGGAGACCCAGTACTTC.

This clonotype was seen repeatedly, ten times or more. The chain combines TRBV6-1 with TRBJ1-1; D is uncertain. V gave up 3 bases and J gave up 10 bases, with 18 bases separating them. This CDR3 is built from 14 residues. Germline-derived CDR1 and CDR2 are MNHNS and SASEGT. Written as DNA, the CDR3 is TGTGCCAGCAGTGACTGGGTCGGTCGGGCTGGAGCTTTCTTT. Protein sequence: CASSDWVGRAGAFF.

The rearrangement links TRBV19 to TRBJ2-7; 7 bases line up with TRBD2. V dropped 3 bases and J dropped 2; count of bases not matched to a gene: 4. From germline, CDR1 is LNHDA and CDR2 SQIVND (reference sequence). This CDR3 has 14 residues. The CDR3 loop reads CASSINGGTYEQYF. The CDR3 DNA is TGTGCCAGTAGTATCAACGGGGGGACCTACGAGCAGTACTTC.